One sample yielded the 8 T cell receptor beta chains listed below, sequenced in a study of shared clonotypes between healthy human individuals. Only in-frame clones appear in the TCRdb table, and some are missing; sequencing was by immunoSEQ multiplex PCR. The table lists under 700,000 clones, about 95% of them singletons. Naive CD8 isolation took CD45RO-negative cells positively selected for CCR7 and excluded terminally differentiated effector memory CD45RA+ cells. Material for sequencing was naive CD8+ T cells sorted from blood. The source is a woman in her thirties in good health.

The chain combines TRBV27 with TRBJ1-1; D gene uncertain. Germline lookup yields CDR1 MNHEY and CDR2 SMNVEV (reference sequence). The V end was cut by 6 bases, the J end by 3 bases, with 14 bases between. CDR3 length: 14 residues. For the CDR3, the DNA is TGTGCCAGCAGCAACGGCTGGAGCGACACTGAAGCTTTCTTT. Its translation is CASSNGWSDTEAFF.

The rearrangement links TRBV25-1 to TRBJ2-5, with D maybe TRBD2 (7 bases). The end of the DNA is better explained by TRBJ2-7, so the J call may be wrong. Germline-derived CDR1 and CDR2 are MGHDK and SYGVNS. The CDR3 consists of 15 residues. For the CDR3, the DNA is TGTGCCAGCAGTGATAGACTAGCAGGGGTCCACGAGCAGTACTTC. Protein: CASSDRLAGVHEQYF.

The CDR3 spells CAWRAGVVSYEQYF. DNA for the CDR3: TGTGCCTGGAGGGCCGGAGTGGTATCCTACGAGCAGTACTTC. V is TRBV30 and J is TRBJ2-7; D unresolved. Per the germline V gene, CDR1 is GTSNPN and CDR2 is SVGIG (reference sequence). V lost 3 bases to trimming and J lost 1 base, with 13 bases between them. This CDR3 has 14 residues.

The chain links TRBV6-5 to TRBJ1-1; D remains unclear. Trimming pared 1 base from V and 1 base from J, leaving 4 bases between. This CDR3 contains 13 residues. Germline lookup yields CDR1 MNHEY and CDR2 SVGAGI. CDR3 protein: CASSYYKNTEAFF. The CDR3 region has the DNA TGTGCCAGCAGTTACTACAAGAACACTGAAGCTTTCTTT.

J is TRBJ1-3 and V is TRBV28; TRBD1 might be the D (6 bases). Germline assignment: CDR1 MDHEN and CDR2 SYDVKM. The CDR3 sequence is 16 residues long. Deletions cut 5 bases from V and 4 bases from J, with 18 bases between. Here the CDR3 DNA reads TGTGCCAGCAGTAAACCTCCACACGGGACAGGAAACACCATATATTTT. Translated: CASSKPPHGTGNTIYF.

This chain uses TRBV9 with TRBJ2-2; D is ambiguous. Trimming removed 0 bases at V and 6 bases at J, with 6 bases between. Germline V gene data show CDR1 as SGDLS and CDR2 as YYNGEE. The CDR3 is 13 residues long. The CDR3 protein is CASSVDGPGELFF. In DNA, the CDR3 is TGTGCCAGCAGCGTAGATGGCCCCGGGGAGCTGTTTTTT.

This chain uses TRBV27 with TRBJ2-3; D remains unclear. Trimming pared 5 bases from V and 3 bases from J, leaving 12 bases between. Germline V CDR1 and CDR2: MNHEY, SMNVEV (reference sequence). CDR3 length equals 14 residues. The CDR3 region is CASSPTIDTDTQYF. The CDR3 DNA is TGTGCCAGCAGTCCCACCATAGATACAGATACGCAGTATTTT.

DNA for the CDR3: TGTGCCAGCAGCTCCCACACCCCGGGACCTCAAGAGACCCAGTACTTC. It yields the protein CASSSHTPGPQETQYF. The chain has TRBV7-9 and TRBJ2-5; D could derive from TRBD1 or TRBD2 (5 bases each). This CDR3 spans 16 amino acids. The germline V gene has CDR1 SEHNR and CDR2 FQNEAQ (reference sequence). V was clipped by 4 bases and J by 2 bases, with 17 bases between them.